This T cell receptor (beta chain) comes out of a study of T cells in Graves' hyperthyroidism and ophthalmopathy. Those with hyperthyroidism were 18 to 65 years old, newly diagnosed, and ill for under 2 months. Uncontrolled infections, other autoimmune diseases, pregnancy or lactation led to exclusion of patients. Diagnostic decisions used clinical symptoms, serum thyroxine and TRAb, thyroid ultrasound and orbital computed tomography. The study, taken as a whole, reports: A model using 13 V-J features told ophthalmopathy apart from stable hyperthyroidism.

This clonotype was picked up many times. What it binds is not known. The CDR3 consists of 11 residues. V was trimmed by 5 bases and J by 6 bases, leaving 5 bases between them. Germline V gives CDR1 SGHAT, CDR2 FQNNGV. TCR beta CDR3 region amplification was performed from RNA transcripts. RT-PCR in the first round (using the HTBI primer set) targeted the TCR CDR3. TCRdb ran MiXCR on the multiplex PCR reads and lists one entry per CDR3 protein. The table lists around 280,000 distinct CDR3 sequences, 10% to 15% of them singletons. The material sequenced was blood. The TCR originated in a woman in her 30s with Graves' hyperthyroidism that later progressed to Graves' ophthalmopathy. The chain employs TRBV11-2 and TRBJ2-1; D uncertain. CDR3 nucleotide sequence: TGTGCCAGCAGCCCCACCAATGAGCAGTTCTTC. Residues: CASSPTNEQFF. Complete variable domain (other parts from reference TRBV11-2 and TRBJ2-1): EAGVAQSPRYKIIEKRQSVAFWCNPISGHATLYWYQQILGQGPKLLIQFQNNGVVDDSQLPKDRFSAERLKGVDSTLKIQPAKLEDSAVYLCASSPTNEQFFGPGTRLTVL.